What follows are 23 T cell receptor beta chains derived from one specimen sequenced in a study of T cell changes during pregnancy in multiple sclerosis. Assay: immunoSEQ multiplex PCR; the TCRdb copy retains only in-frame clones and omits some. The sample holds more than 95,000 clones, approximately 94% seen once. The sample consisted of peripheral blood, taken after pregnancy. These TCRs come from a female donor with multiple sclerosis, enrolled in a pregnancy study.

This clone was recorded once. The chain has TRBV14 and TRBJ2-1; 14 positions agree with TRBD2. The V gene's germline CDR1 is SGHDN and CDR2 FVKESK. This CDR3 is 17 amino acids long. The V gene end was trimmed by 4 bases and the J gene end by 7 bases; junction bases not matched to a gene: 9. The DNA of the CDR3 is TGTGCCAGCAGCCGAGGACTAGCGGGGGGCCTCGGTAATGAGCAGTTCTTC. Translated: CASSRGLAGGLGNEQFF.

The gene calls are TRBV10-2 and TRBJ2-5; 10 positions match TRBD2. This CDR3 spans 13 amino acids. The J segment lost 4 bases and the V segment lost 10 bases, leaving 6 bases of the junction unmatched. CDR1 is WSHSY, CDR2 SAAADI, per germline. CDR3 protein: CAILSGRGETQYF. The CDR3, as DNA: TGCGCCATCTTAAGCGGGAGGGGAGAGACCCAGTACTTC.

V usage is TRBV7-7 and J usage is TRBJ2-1, with TRBD2 identical over 7 bases. J gave up 5 bases and V 1 base, and 5 bases lay outside the gene matches. The germline V gene encodes CDR1 SSHAT and CDR2 FNYEAQ (reference sequence). There are 15 residues in the CDR3. The CDR3 DNA follows: TGTGCCAGCAGCTTAGGTAGCGGGTCCCACAATGAGCAGTTCTTC. This encodes CASSLGSGSHNEQFF.

The genes are TRBV11-3 and TRBJ2-7, with TRBD1 identical over 9 bases. Germline CDR1 and CDR2: SGHNT and YENEEA. The J segment lost 2 bases and the V segment lost 5 bases, leaving 7 bases of the junction unmatched. The CDR3 is 15 amino acids. CDR3 DNA: TGTGCCAGCAGCACCCGGACAGGGGCAACCTACGAGCAGTACTTC. This translates into CASSTRTGATYEQYF.

The chain uses TRBV10-2 and TRBJ2-7; weak D call: TRBD2 (6 bases). This CDR3 is built from 14 residues. V lost 10 bases and J 0 bases, leaving 16 bases between the germline ends. In germline, CDR1 is WSHSY, CDR2 SAAADI. CDR3 sequence (DNA): TGCGCCACATTTGGGACTCCACACTCCTACGAGCAGTACTTC. Its translation is CATFGTPHSYEQYF.

This clone was counted a single time. The J gene is TRBJ1-4, the V gene TRBV2; TRBD1 agrees at 11 bases. CDR3 length equals 15 residues. Germline CDR1 reads SNHLY; CDR2 reads FYNNEI. The junction had 7 bases not matched to a gene; V was cut back by 6 bases and J by 7 bases. The DNA of the CDR3 is TGTGCCAGCAGGGCCCGGACAGGGGGCAGTGAAAAACTGTTTTTT. Its protein is CASRARTGGSEKLFF.

This chain joins TRBV5-6 and TRBJ2-1; 11 bases are a match to TRBD2. The CDR3 sequence is 16 residues long. CDR1 and CDR2 (germline): SGHDT, YYEEEE. Unmatched junction bases numbered 5, after V lost 0 bases and J lost 6 bases. The CDR3 bases are TGTGCCAGCAGCTTGGCCTTAGCGGGAGGGGGCAATGAGCAGTTCTTC. It codes for CASSLALAGGGNEQFF.

V usage is TRBV9 and J usage is TRBJ2-2; the D gene is possibly TRBD1 (6 bases). V lost 1 base, J lost 4 bases, and 14 bases lay in between. The CDR3 length is 16 residues. CDR1 and CDR2 from the germline V gene are SGDLS and YYNGEE. The CDR3 nucleotides read TGTGCCAGCAGCGTATCTGGACAGCTTCCCACCGGGGAGCTGTTTTTT. Its translation is CASSVSGQLPTGELFF.

J is TRBJ2-7 and V is TRBV5-1; the D gene is possibly TRBD2 (5 bases). Per the germline V gene, CDR1 is SGHRS and CDR2 is YFSETQ. Trimming stripped 0 bases from V and 5 bases from J, with 9 bases between. This CDR3 spans 13 amino acids. As DNA, the CDR3 is TGCGCCAGCAGCTTGGCCTTCGGGAACGAGCAGTACTTC. This codes for CASSLAFGNEQYF.

The V and J genes are TRBV30 and TRBJ1-5; TRBD1 is a possible D gene (5 bases). V was clipped by 0 bases and J by 7 bases, with 10 bases between them. The CDR3 sequence is 13 residues long. Per germline, CDR1 GTSNPN and CDR2 SVGIG (reference sequence). The CDR3 region is CAWSVRGLQPQHF. The CDR3 region has the DNA TGTGCCTGGAGTGTACGGGGACTGCAGCCCCAGCATTTT.

This clone occurred once. The chain has TRBV11-3 and TRBJ2-1, with 8 bases fitting TRBD2. The germline CDR1 and CDR2 sequences are SGHNT and YENEEA. The V segment lost 6 bases and the J segment 0 bases; nucleotides outside the gene matches: 4. The CDR3 runs to 15 residues. Here the CDR3 reads CASSSGVSSYNEQFF. The CDR3 bases are TGTGCCAGCAGTAGCGGGGTTAGCTCCTACAATGAGCAGTTCTTC.

This chain joins TRBV27 and TRBJ1-1; D is uncertain. Germline V gene data show CDR1 as MNHEY and CDR2 as SMNVEV (reference sequence). The CDR3 runs to 13 residues. Trimming stripped 2 bases from V and 7 bases from J, with 11 bases between. The CDR3 region is CASSLLARNEAFF. The CDR3 DNA sequence: TGTGCCAGCAGTTTACTGGCCAGAAATGAAGCTTTCTTT.

The V and J genes are TRBV6-1 and TRBJ2-5, with 9 positions matching TRBD1. The trim removed 7 bases at V and 5 bases at J, leaving 11 bases unmatched. The length of the CDR3 is 15 residues. Per germline, CDR1 MNHNS and CDR2 SASEGT. This chain's CDR3 is CASISMGTGTETQYF. The DNA of the CDR3 is TGTGCCAGCATCAGTATGGGGACAGGGACGGAGACCCAGTACTTC.

This chain links TRBV27 with TRBJ2-1; D is perhaps TRBD1 (5 bases). CDR3 length equals 16 residues. Between the trimmed V and J ends, which lost 2 bases and 9 bases, there was a span of 20 bases. Germline V lookup: CDR1 MNHEY, CDR2 SMNVEV (reference sequence). CDR3 sequence reads: CASSLAQLSGIGEQFF. In nucleotides, the CDR3 is TGTGCCAGCAGTTTAGCCCAACTCTCAGGGATCGGTGAGCAGTTCTTC.

The rearrangement uses TRBV7-9 and TRBJ2-1; D not resolved. The V gene's germline CDR1 is SEHNR and CDR2 FQNEAQ (reference sequence). The CDR3 consists of 14 residues. V was clipped by 1 base and J by 3 bases, with 7 bases between them. The DNA of the CDR3 is TGTGCCAGCAGCTTAGTGGGCAACTACAATGAGCAGTTCTTC. Protein product: CASSLVGNYNEQFF.

The genes are TRBV19 and TRBJ2-3, with TRBD2 matching over 10 bases. CDR3 length equals 15 residues. Germline V CDR1 and CDR2: LNHDA, SQIVND (reference sequence). Germline trimming cut 6 bases from V and 4 bases from J; bases unmatched to any gene: 7. CDR3 nucleotides: TGTGCCAGTAGGCCAGCTAGCGGGAGATCAGATACGCAGTATTTT. It yields the protein CASRPASGRSDTQYF.

This clone was seen only a few times. The chain has TRBV27 and TRBJ1-5, with a weak D call TRBD1 (6 bases). There are 16 residues in the CDR3. Per germline, CDR1 MNHEY and CDR2 SMNVEV (reference sequence). V lost 0 bases and J 2 bases, leaving 11 bases between the germline ends. The CDR3 loop reads CASSLSTGMGNQPQHF. For the CDR3, the DNA is TGTGCCAGCAGTTTATCTACAGGGATGGGCAATCAGCCCCAGCATTTT.

The J gene is TRBJ1-1, the V gene TRBV28, with D maybe TRBD1 (6 bases). Germline loops: CDR1 MDHEN, CDR2 SYDVKM. Trimming pared 5 bases from V and 5 bases from J, leaving 15 bases between. The length of the CDR3 is 14 residues. In DNA form, the CDR3 reads TGTGCCAGCAGTCTCTTACAGGGAGAAACTGAAGCTTTCTTT. It codes for CASSLLQGETEAFF.

Worth noting for this clone: This sample also contains other DNA sequences that code for the same CDR3. The V and J genes are TRBV28 and TRBJ2-7; D gene unclear. Germline CDR1 is MDHEN and CDR2 is SYDVKM. The ends were cut back, 6 bases at V and 0 bases at J, with 3 bases in the middle. The CDR3 is 11 amino acids. The CDR3 loop reads CASSHSYEQYF. In DNA form, the CDR3 reads TGTGCCAGCAGCCACTCCTACGAGCAGTACTTC.

V is TRBV19 and J is TRBJ2-7; D might be TRBD2 (5 bases). The CDR3 consists of 16 residues. Germline CDR1 reads LNHDA; CDR2 reads SQIVND (reference sequence). Trimming removed 7 bases at V and 2 bases at J, with 21 bases between. CDR3 sequence reads: CASMGSRGGRTYEQYF. In nucleotides, the CDR3 is TGTGCCAGTATGGGATCACGGGGTGGTCGAACCTACGAGCAGTACTTC.

This rearrangement joins TRBV27 to TRBJ2-4, with TRBD2 matching over 7 bases. Germline CDR1 reads MNHEY; CDR2 reads SMNVEV (reference sequence). CDR3 length equals 15 residues. V lost 3 bases to trimming and J lost 5 bases; unmatched junction nucleotides: 7. CDR3 region: CASSFSVRGENIQYF. Written as DNA, the CDR3 is TGTGCCAGCAGTTTTTCCGTTCGGGGGGAAAACATTCAGTACTTC.

The rearrangement links TRBV14 to TRBJ1-3, with a tentative D call TRBD1 (5 bases). The CDR3 runs 15 residues. Germline V lookup: CDR1 SGHDN, CDR2 FVKESK. V was trimmed by 4 bases and J by 0 bases, leaving 10 bases between them. In nucleotides, the CDR3 is TGTGCCAGCAGCCCCCAGGGAATCTCTGGAAACACCATATATTTT. Its protein product is CASSPQGISGNTIYF.

The V gene is TRBV25-1, the J gene TRBJ1-2, with D perhaps TRBD1 (6 bases). Trimming took 3 bases from V and 2 from J, leaving 13 bases between them. Germline CDR1 is MGHDK and CDR2 is SYGVNS. CDR3 length equals 15 residues. The CDR3, as DNA: TGTGCCAGCAGTGAGTGGCAGGGGAGCAACTATGGCTACACCTTC. This sequence encodes CASSEWQGSNYGYTF.